This note documents a single T cell receptor beta chain sequence. The target antigen is unknown. Sequencing was performed with immunoSEQ multiplex PCR; in TCRdb, only in-frame clones are kept and a portion is missing. The sample shows approximately 62,000 clones, 70% to 90% of them seen only once. Prior autoimmune disease or systemic immunosuppression barred patients. This entry is derived from a study of OX40 agonist ivuxolimab in advanced cancers. As for the study in general: Intravenous ivuxolimab was administered to patients every 2 weeks at 0.01 to 10 mg/kg. The study reported partial responses in three patients: one hepatocellular carcinoma, two cutaneous melanoma.

Whole-study results and caveats: Expansion of clones was among the lowest in partial responders at 0.1-3.0 mg/kg.

The receptor was derived from an adult with an advanced solid tumor such as melanoma, head and neck, liver or kidney cancer. Sequencing used CD4+ or CD8+ T cells sorted from blood, obtained in a trial of the OX40 agonist ivuxolimab.

For the CDR3, the DNA is TGTGCCAGCAGCTTGGTGTTTCAGGGTCGGACTGAAGCTTTCTTT. The encoded protein is CASSLVFQGRTEAFF. The chain links TRBV5-4 to TRBJ1-1; D might be TRBD1 (5 bases). The germline V and J ends were trimmed by 0 bases and 5 bases, with 14 bases remaining between them. CDR1 and CDR2 (germline): SGHNT, YYREEE (reference sequence). The CDR3 is made up of 15 amino acids.